Below, 10 T cell receptor beta chains from the same sample are listed, as sequenced in a study of OX40 agonist ivuxolimab in advanced cancers. Sequencing was performed with immunoSEQ multiplex PCR; in TCRdb, only in-frame clones are kept and a portion is missing. The repertoire consists of over 60,000 clones, with approximately 88% occurring once and the leading ten covering roughly 2.1%. The starting material was CD4+ or CD8+ T cells sorted from blood, obtained in a trial of the OX40 agonist ivuxolimab. These receptors all come from an adult with an advanced solid tumor such as melanoma, head and neck, liver or kidney cancer.

As DNA, the CDR3 is TGTGCCAGCATCCTAGGCAGGGGATTAGCGGGGGGGCCGTCGGAGACCCAGTACTTC. It is translated as CASILGRGLAGGPSETQYF. The chain links TRBV28 to TRBJ2-5, with 11 bases identical to TRBD2. The CDR3 is 19 amino acids. CDR1 and CDR2 from the germline V gene are MDHEN and SYDVKM. Germline trimming cut 7 bases from V and 5 bases from J; bases unmatched to any gene: 21. Supplemented by reference TRBV28 and TRBJ2-5, the full variable domain reads DVKVTQSSRYLVKRTGEKVFLECVQDMDHENMFWYRQDPGLGLRLIYFSYDVKMKEKGDIPEGYSVSREKKERFSLILESASTNQTSMYLCASILGRGLAGGPSETQYFGPGTRLLVL.

The chain has TRBV6-5 and TRBJ2-1, with D possibly TRBD1 on 5 matching bases. The V end was cut by 6 bases, the J end by 10 bases, with 16 bases between. The CDR3 has 13 amino acids. The germline gives CDR1 MNHEY, CDR2 SVGAGI. The CDR3 DNA follows: TGTGCCAGCAGCCAAGGGGTCCCAATGGAGCAGTTCTTC. Its protein product is CASSQGVPMEQFF.

The V call is TRBV2, the J call TRBJ1-3; D unresolved. The V end lost 1 base, the J end lost 2 bases, and 12 bases lay between the germline ends. In germline, CDR1 is SNHLY, CDR2 FYNNEI. The CDR3 totals 16 residues. CDR3 sequence: CASSEDWGEAGNTIYF. CDR3 sequence (DNA): TGTGCCAGCAGTGAAGATTGGGGAGAAGCTGGAAACACCATATATTTT.

This rearrangement joins TRBV28 to TRBJ1-2, with TRBD1 identical over 9 bases. Trimming took 5 bases from V and 5 from J; bases not matched to a gene: 3. The CDR3 spans 13 residues. The germline V gene has CDR1 MDHEN and CDR2 SYDVKM. The CDR3 DNA follows: TGTGCCAGCAGTGTAGGACAGGGGTATGGCTACACCTTC. This codes for CASSVGQGYGYTF.

This clone appeared a single time. Distinct nucleotide sequences in the sample also encode this CDR3. The V and J genes are TRBV27 and TRBJ2-3; no firm D call. The CDR3 runs 11 residues. The germline V and J ends were trimmed by 3 bases and 6 bases, with 4 bases remaining between them. Looked up from germline, CDR1 is MNHEY and CDR2 is SMNVEV (reference sequence). CDR3 bases: TGTGCCAGCAGTTTTATGGATACGCAGTATTTT. Its translation is CASSFMDTQYF.

CDR3: CASSLDRGSLDTQYF. CDR3 DNA sequence: TGTGCCAGCAGCTTGGACAGGGGGAGTTTGGATACGCAGTATTTT. The chain couples TRBV5-5 to TRBJ2-3; 8 positions agree with TRBD1. This CDR3 is 15 amino acids long. The ends lost 0 bases at V and 6 bases at J; junction bases unmatched: 6. Germline-derived CDR1 and CDR2 are SGHKS and YYEKEE (reference sequence). The full variable domain, with the rest looked up from reference TRBV5-5 and TRBJ2-3, is DAGVTQSPTHLIKTRGQQVTLRCSPISGHKSVSWYQQVLGQGPQFIFQYYEKEERGRGNFPDRFSARQFPNYSSELNVNALLLGDSALYLCASSLDRGSLDTQYFGPGTRLTVL.

The gene calls are TRBV4-2 and TRBJ1-3; 10 nucleotides line up with TRBD1. Germline V lookup: CDR1 LGHNA, CDR2 YNFKEQ. The V segment lost 4 bases and the J segment 2 bases; nucleotides outside the gene matches: 5. The CDR3 runs 16 residues. The DNA for the CDR3 is TGTGCCAGCAGCCGAGATGACAGGGGGCCTGGAAACACCATATATTTT. This gives the protein CASSRDDRGPGNTIYF.

The genes are TRBV18 and TRBJ2-7; the match to TRBD1 covers 10 bases. Germline loops: CDR1 KGHSH, CDR2 LQKENI. This CDR3 contains 15 residues. The V segment lost 3 bases and the J segment 6 bases; nucleotides outside the gene matches: 8. The CDR3 loop reads CASSPSRTGGGEQYF. The DNA for the CDR3 is TGTGCCAGCTCACCCTCCCGGACAGGGGGTGGCGAGCAGTACTTC. The entire variable domain, with the rest obtained from reference TRBV18 and TRBJ2-7, is as follows: NAGVMQNPRHLVRRRGQEARLRCSPMKGHSHVYWYRQLPEEGLKFMVYLQKENIIDESGMPKERFSAEFPKEGPSILRIQQVVRGDSAAYFCASSPSRTGGGEQYFGPGTRLTVT.

The chain links TRBV7-8 to TRBJ2-7; 10 bases are a match to TRBD1. CDR1 and CDR2 from the germline V gene are SGHVS and FQNEAQ. V trimming: 4 bases; J trimming: 2 bases; junction bases outside the gene matches: 5. CDR3 length: 15 residues. The CDR3, as DNA: TGTGCCAGCAGCTCGACAGGGGGCAAGGCCTACGAGCAGTACTTC. Translated, it gives CASSSTGGKAYEQYF.

The J gene is TRBJ2-3, the V gene TRBV11-2, with D unclear. CDR1 is SGHAT, CDR2 FQNNGV, per germline. The CDR3 covers 12 residues. The germline V and J ends were trimmed by 5 bases and 2 bases, with 5 bases remaining between them. The CDR3 is CASSQATDTQYF. CDR3 in DNA: TGTGCCAGCAGCCAAGCCACAGATACGCAGTATTTT.